The entry below gives a single T cell receptor (beta chain) sequence along with its context. It was with a sample-barcoded 5' primer and a J-beta primer mix that a second PCR of about 6 to 12 cycles was run. MiXCR was run by TCRdb on the 5' RACE reads, yielding one entry per CDR3 protein. The data show approximately 1.5 million distinct CDR3 sequences, about 31% seen once. This sample stems from a study of blood T cells in healthy people across ages. CDR3 length: 16 amino acids. Germline V gene data show CDR1 as LGHDT and CDR2 as YNNKEL (reference sequence). V dropped 1 base and J dropped 6 bases, with 15 bases sitting between them.

Sequencing used blood. The source is a woman aged 25 to 39 in good health. The J gene is TRBJ2-2, the V gene TRBV3-1; D uncertain. The CDR3 region has the DNA TGTGCCAGCAGCCAAGGGTCCCCCCAGCGATCCGGGGAGCTGTTTTTT. Protein sequence: CASSQGSPQRSGELFF.